Detailed here is one T cell receptor (beta chain). The investigators amplified TCR beta CDR3 regions from RNA transcripts. The HTBI primer set was used in a first-round RT-PCR of the TCR CDR3. One entry per CDR3 protein results from TCRdb running MiXCR on the multiplex PCR reads. The sample carries 140,000 or so distinct CDR3 sequences, around 20% recorded once. Among the patients, aged 18 to 65, hyperthyroidism was newly diagnosed and had lasted under 2 months. Isolation of PBMCs was performed on about 10 ml fresh peripheral blood. These data are taken from a study of T cells in Graves' hyperthyroidism and ophthalmopathy. With V trimmed by 6 bases and J by 5 bases, 6 bases remained unmatched. CDR1 is DFQATT and CDR2 is SNEGSKA in the germline V gene (reference sequence). CDR3 size: 13 residues.

Input material: blood. The rearrangement uses TRBV20-1 and TRBJ2-2, with 7 bases that match TRBD1. This TCR was sampled from a woman between 45 and 65 years old with Graves' hyperthyroidism that later progressed to Graves' ophthalmopathy. The CDR3 DNA reads TGCAGTGCCAACAGGGGAACGACCGGGGAGCTGTTTTTT. Translating gives CSANRGTTGELFF.